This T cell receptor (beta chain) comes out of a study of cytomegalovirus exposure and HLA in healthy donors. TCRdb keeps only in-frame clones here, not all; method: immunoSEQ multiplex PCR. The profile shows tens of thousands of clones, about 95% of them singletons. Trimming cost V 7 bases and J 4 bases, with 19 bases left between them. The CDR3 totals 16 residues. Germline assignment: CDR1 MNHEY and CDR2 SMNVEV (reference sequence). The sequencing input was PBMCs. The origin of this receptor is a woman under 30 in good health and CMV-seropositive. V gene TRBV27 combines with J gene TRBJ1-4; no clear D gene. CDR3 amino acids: CASNLHPPGNNEKLFF. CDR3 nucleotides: TGTGCCAGCAACCTCCACCCCCCGGGTAATAATGAAAAACTGTTTTTT.